Following are 10 T cell receptor beta chains from one sample sequenced in a study of cytomegalovirus exposure and HLA in healthy donors. The primer mix had 60 Vbeta and 13 Jbeta primers. Repertoires were generated with immunoSEQ multiplex PCR, while TCRdb's copy carries only in-frame clones and drops some. Altogether about 200,000 clones are present, roughly 80% being singletons, with the ten largest covering roughly a sixth. Material for sequencing was PBMCs. The receptors stem from a man between 40 and 49 years old in good health and CMV-seronegative.

The chain uses TRBV5-5 and TRBJ1-5; 8 bases agree with TRBD1. There are 17 residues in the CDR3. After removal of 3 bases from V and 0 bases from J, the junction contained 8 bases not matched to a gene. Germline values: CDR1 SGHKS, CDR2 YYEKEE (reference sequence). The CDR3 loop reads CASSSGTGTHSNQPQHF. The DNA of the CDR3 is TGTGCCAGCAGCTCCGGGACAGGTACTCATAGCAATCAGCCCCAGCATTTT.

In its sample, this clone was seen a few times. The gene calls are TRBV6-6 and TRBJ1-1, with no clear D. The CDR3 is 13 amino acids. From germline, CDR1 is MNHNY and CDR2 SVGAGI (reference sequence). V lost 2 bases and J 1 base, leaving 5 bases between the germline ends. Here the CDR3 reads CASSYAGNTEAFF. The CDR3 nucleotides read TGTGCCAGCAGTTACGCAGGGAACACTGAAGCTTTCTTT.

This clone was detected a few times. This chain uses TRBV10-3 with TRBJ1-5; D remains unclear. The germline V and J ends were trimmed by 2 bases and 3 bases, with 11 bases remaining between them. CDR1 ENHRY and CDR2 SYGVKD come from the germline V gene. The CDR3 spans 15 residues. DNA for the CDR3: TGTGCCATCAGTGAGAGAGGCAGAGACAATCAGCCCCAGCATTTT. This translates into CAISERGRDNQPQHF.

The count of this clone is one. V usage is TRBV2 and J usage is TRBJ1-2; TRBD1 agrees at 7 bases. Germline lookup yields CDR1 SNHLY and CDR2 FYNNEI. The V and J ends lost 5 bases and 3 bases, in that order; junction bases with no gene match: 6. This CDR3 spans 14 amino acids. The CDR3 nucleotides are TGTGCCAGCAGTTCGACAGGGTTAGACTATGGCTACACCTTC. Amino acids: CASSSTGLDYGYTF. Filled out from reference TRBV2 and TRBJ1-2, the complete variable domain reads EPEVTQTPSHQVTQMGQEVILRCVPISNHLYFYWYRQILGQKVEFLVSFYNNEISEKSEIFDDQFSVERPDGSNFTLKIRSTKLEDSAMYFCASSSTGLDYGYTFGSGTRLTVV.

The V call is TRBV9, the J call TRBJ2-1, with TRBD2 matching over 11 bases. This CDR3 has 17 amino acids. The J segment lost 0 bases and the V segment lost 4 bases, leaving 6 bases of the junction unmatched. CDR1 and CDR2 (germline): SGDLS, YYNGEE. The chain's CDR3 is CASSRSGRAISYNEQFF. CDR3 bases: TGTGCCAGCAGCCGTAGCGGGAGGGCCATCTCCTACAATGAGCAGTTCTTC. Combining the CDR3 with reference TRBV9 and TRBJ2-1 gives the whole variable domain DSGVTQTPKHLITATGQRVTLRCSPRSGDLSVYWYQQSLDQGLQFLIQYYNGEERAKGNILERFSAQQFPDLHSELNLSSLELGDSALYFCASSRSGRAISYNEQFFGPGTRLTVL.

This clone was found a few times. This chain uses TRBV5-1 with TRBJ2-1; 7 bases align to TRBD2. Looked up from germline, CDR1 is SGHRS and CDR2 is YFSETQ. V was pared by 3 bases and J by 5 bases, with 14 bases of the junction left unmatched. This CDR3 has 17 residues. The CDR3 reads CASSYIGTGLPNNEQFF. The DNA of the CDR3 is TGCGCCAGCAGCTACATCGGTACGGGACTACCGAACAATGAGCAGTTCTTC. The variable domain in full, completed from reference TRBV5-1 and TRBJ2-1, reads KAGVTQTPRYLIKTRGQQVTLSCSPISGHRSVSWYQQTPGQGLQFLFEYFSETQRNKGNFPGRFSGRQFSNSRSEMNVSTLELGDSALYLCASSYIGTGLPNNEQFFGPGTRLTVL.

The J gene is TRBJ2-7, the V gene TRBV18; 11 bases are shared with TRBD1. Germline-derived CDR1 and CDR2 are KGHSH and LQKENI. CDR3 length equals 15 residues. The V and J ends lost 3 bases and 5 bases, in that order; junction bases with no gene match: 6. The DNA for the CDR3 is TGTGCCAGCTCACCGGACAGGGGGCTTTCCCACGAGCAGTACTTC. It yields the protein CASSPDRGLSHEQYF.

V gene TRBV7-2 combines with J gene TRBJ2-3, with 7 bases fitting TRBD1. The CDR3 is 14 amino acids. The germline CDR1 and CDR2 sequences are SGHTA and FQGNSA. The ends lost 5 bases at V and 0 bases at J; junction bases unmatched: 2. The CDR3 region has the DNA TGTGCCAGCAGCCGGGACAGAAGCACAGATACGCAGTATTTT. Its translation is CASSRDRSTDTQYF.

V and J are TRBV4-2 and TRBJ2-7, with D tentatively TRBD2 (6 bases). The CDR3 runs to 14 residues. The V end was cut by 0 bases, the J end by 7 bases, with 13 bases between. Germline V gives CDR1 LGHNA, CDR2 YNFKEQ. The CDR3 DNA is TGTGCCAGCAGCCAAGACCCGTGGGCGGGGGAGCAGTACTTC. Translated, it gives CASSQDPWAGEQYF.

Concerning this clone: The junction differs from germline at one of its ends, possibly a read error. Other DNA sequences in this sample translate to the same CDR3. The J gene is TRBJ1-2, the V gene TRBV7-9, with D perhaps matching TRBD1 (6 bases). CDR1 SEHNR and CDR2 FQNEAQ come from the germline V gene (reference sequence). The CDR3 has 16 amino acids. The CDR3 sequence: CASSGLDSDDNYGYTF. CDR3 DNA: TGTGCCAGCAGCGGATTGGACAGTGATGATAACTACGGCTACACCTTC.